This T cell receptor (beta chain) was sequenced during a study of blood T cells in healthy people across ages. Together with a sample-barcoded 5' primer, a J-beta primer mix was included in a second PCR lasting roughly 6 to 12 cycles. TCRdb used MiXCR to reprocess the 5' RACE reads, holding one entry per CDR3 protein. Of 500,000 to 600,000 distinct CDR3 sequences listed, roughly a quarter are singletons. Concerning this clonotype itself: Its antigen is as yet unknown.

Per individual sample, total RNA of at least 5 micrograms was extracted. Study-wide points: TCR beta diversity was tightly associated with the proportion of naive T cells. Older age coincided with a roughly linear decline in TCR beta diversity per million T cells.

This sequence was found in a woman in her 70s in good health. Sequencing was done on a sample of blood.

DNA for the CDR3: TGTGCCAGCAGCTCCCCGCCCGGCATTCAGTACTTC. Encoded protein: CASSSPPGIQYF. The chain joins TRBV11-3 to TRBJ2-4; D gene ambiguous. The V and J ends lost 4 bases and 9 bases respectively, with 10 bases between them. Germline CDR1 SGHNT, CDR2 YENEEA. The CDR3 has 12 residues.